One sample yielded the 6 T cell receptor beta chains listed below, sequenced in a study of cytomegalovirus exposure and HLA in healthy donors. PCR amplification relied on 60 Vbeta primers (plus 13 Jbeta primers). The repertoire was sequenced with immunoSEQ multiplex PCR; TCRdb's copy has only in-frame clones and lacks some. The table has 150,000 to 200,000 clones, about 80% seen once. Sequencing used PBMCs. These receptors came from a woman in her thirties or forties in good health and CMV-seronegative.

V and J are TRBV30 and TRBJ1-5; TRBD1 matches 7 bases. The V gene's germline CDR1 is GTSNPN and CDR2 SVGIG (reference sequence). CDR3 length equals 15 residues. The junction had 8 bases not matched to a gene; V was cut back by 3 bases and J by 3 bases. CDR3 residues: CAWSPQGRSNQPQHF. For the CDR3, the DNA is TGTGCCTGGAGCCCACAGGGGAGGTCCAATCAGCCCCAGCATTTT.

The chain couples TRBV30 to TRBJ1-4, with 10 bases lining up with TRBD1. The V and J ends lost 2 bases and 8 bases, in that order; junction bases with no gene match: 8. Germline lookup yields CDR1 GTSNPN and CDR2 SVGIG (reference sequence). The CDR3 is 15 amino acids. CDR3 sequence reads: CAWSTLPGQGEKLFF. The CDR3 DNA reads as TGTGCCTGGAGTACCCTCCCGGGACAGGGGGAAAAACTGTTTTTT.

This clone appeared a few times. The chain carries TRBV6-1 and TRBJ2-7, with a weak D call TRBD2 (6 bases). Looked up from germline, CDR1 is MNHNS and CDR2 is SASEGT. V was pared by 1 base and J by 1 base, with 17 bases between. The CDR3 has 17 amino acids. CDR3 coding DNA: TGTGCCAGCAGTGAAGGAGTTTCGGGGGTGGGATCCTACGAGCAGTACTTC. It encodes CASSEGVSGVGSYEQYF.

The DNA of the CDR3 is TGTGCCAGTAGTACGCTGACCGACAGCTATGGCTACACCTTC. Its translation is CASSTLTDSYGYTF. The gene calls are TRBV19 and TRBJ1-2; possible D gene TRBD1, 5 bases. The germline V gene encodes CDR1 LNHDA and CDR2 SQIVND (reference sequence). Trimming cost V 4 bases and J 4 bases, with 13 bases left between them. CDR3 length: 14 amino acids.

The CDR3 is CASSVEGSGTGELFF. CDR3 DNA: TGTGCCAGCAGCGTAGAAGGGAGTGGAACCGGGGAGCTGTTTTTT. The chain joins TRBV9 to TRBJ2-2; a possible D gene is TRBD2 (5 bases). Germline CDR1 reads SGDLS; CDR2 reads YYNGEE. Trimming left V 0 bases short and J 5 bases short, with 11 bases between. This CDR3 contains 15 residues.

V is TRBV5-4 and J is TRBJ1-1; 7 nucleotides line up with TRBD1. Germline V lookup: CDR1 SGHNT, CDR2 YYREEE (reference sequence). This CDR3 has 19 residues. The V gene end was trimmed by 4 bases and the J gene end by 0 bases; junction bases not matched to a gene: 18. CDR3 region: CASSRGGAMGRDMNTEAFF. The CDR3 DNA reads as TGTGCCAGCAGCCGAGGGGGCGCTATGGGTAGGGATATGAACACTGAAGCTTTCTTT.